This T cell receptor (beta chain) came from a study of blood T cell repertoires in COVID-19. Study in general: Acute and convalescent COVID-19 samples came from the United States, Italy and Spain. The analysed material was cDNA or gDNA that came from T cells, B-cell-depleted T cells, or PBMCs.

In the original analysis: Amplification of reference gene primers was used by the study to estimate nucleated cell counts. TCRdb's copy holds only in-frame clones and misses some; the assay was immunoSEQ multiplex PCR. V, J and clone size reflect that table, while D and trimming were determined from the DNA. Of 50,000 or so clones detected, about 82% appear once; the ten largest clones hold 2% to 2.5%. This clone was found a few times. Sequenced: peripheral blood. The source of this sequence is a woman in her fifties or sixties with acute or convalescent COVID-19.

The CDR3 sequence: CASSQGGINTEAFF. Here the CDR3 DNA reads TGTGCCAGCAGCCAAGGGGGAATCAACACTGAAGCTTTCTTT. The chain combines TRBV7-3 with TRBJ1-1, with D possibly TRBD1 on 6 matching bases. The CDR3 has 14 amino acids. V lost 5 bases, J lost 2 bases, and 12 bases lay in between. Germline V CDR1 and CDR2: SGHTA, FQGTGA.